The present T cell receptor (beta chain) was sequenced within a study of shared clonotypes between healthy human individuals. Study-level information: A donor's plate count was three for CD4 naive and three for CD4 memory; CD8 naive had two and CD8 memory one.

The V and J ends lost 2 bases and 5 bases respectively, with 13 bases between them. Germline CDR1 and CDR2: SGHRS and YFSETQ. The CDR3 sequence is 14 residues long. In its sample, this clone was seen a few times. Its antigen remains unknown. Some clones are missing from TCRdb's copy, which holds only in-frame ones; the method was immunoSEQ multiplex PCR. The table lists 950,000 to 1,100,000 clones, about 84% of them singletons. Study conclusions and caveats: Clonotype sharing among donors likely depends on sequencing depth.

Sequenced sample: memory CD4+ T cells from PBMCs. Subset given: CD45RA-negative fraction. The clonotype comes from a man between 18 and 35 years old in good health. Some clones in this sample may be carry-over from other donors' samples. The V call is TRBV5-1, the J call TRBJ1-2; a weak D match, TRBD1 (5 bases). CDR3 DNA sequence: TGCGCCAGCAGCTTTACCTTTGACAGATATGGCTACACCTTC. It yields the protein CASSFTFDRYGYTF. Full variable domain (outside the CDR3, taken from reference TRBV5-1 and TRBJ1-2): KAGVTQTPRYLIKTRGQQVTLSCSPISGHRSVSWYQQTPGQGLQFLFEYFSETQRNKGNFPGRFSGRQFSNSRSEMNVSTLELGDSALYLCASSFTFDRYGYTFGSGTRLTVV.